The 16 T cell receptor beta chains in this list originate from one sample, sequenced in a study of human T cells and chemical hapten exposure. Noted time point: patch test 3, about 24 weeks after DPC sensitization. Treatment denoted: therapeutic diphenylcyclopropenone sensitization with weekly scalp DPC. TCRdb reprocessed the RACE reads with MiXCR, giving one entry per CDR3 protein. The sample includes just under 65,000 distinct CDR3 sequences, about 10% seen only once; the top ten take roughly 2.3%. Sequenced material: whole blood, taken in connection with sensitization to the hapten diphenylcyclopropenone (DPC). The receptors were sampled from a woman aged 25 to 39 with alopecia areata. Some clones in this sample may be carry-over from other donors' samples.

The sample holds many counts of this clonotype. The V call is TRBV3-1, the J call TRBJ2-1, with a tentative D call TRBD1 (5 bases). V shed 4 bases and J shed 5 bases, with 24 bases lying between them. Germline CDR1 LGHDT, CDR2 YNNKEL (reference sequence). This CDR3 contains 18 residues. DNA for the CDR3: TGTGCCAGCAGCCCCTCCCCCACAGGAGCGCGGCTCCACAATGAGCAGTTCTTC. Translated: CASSPSPTGARLHNEQFF.

V and J are TRBV29-1 and TRBJ2-3; TRBD2 matches 10 bases. This CDR3 comprises 15 residues. CDR1 SQVTM and CDR2 ANQGSEA come from the germline V gene. The J segment lost 1 base and the V segment lost 5 bases, leaving 6 bases of the junction unmatched. In nucleotides, the CDR3 is TGCAGCGTTCCGCGGACTAGCGGTGGCACAGATACGCAGTATTTT. Amino acids: CSVPRTSGGTDTQYF.

This clonotype was seen repeatedly, ten times or more. The CDR3 reads CASSFHVSYNEQFF. In nucleotides, the CDR3 is TGTGCCAGCAGCTTCCACGTCTCCTACAATGAGCAGTTCTTC. The rearrangement links TRBV7-9 to TRBJ2-1; D gene ambiguous. The CDR3 is made up of 14 amino acids. Germline V gives CDR1 SEHNR, CDR2 FQNEAQ (reference sequence). V lost 3 bases and J 0 bases, leaving 6 bases between the germline ends.

This sequence joins TRBV7-2 and TRBJ1-5; D is uncertain. V shed 4 bases and J shed 4 bases, with 5 bases lying between them. The CDR3 contains 12 residues. Germline V gene sequence: CDR1 SGHTA, CDR2 FQGNSA. CDR3 nucleotides: TGTGCCAGCAGCTATATAAATCAGCCCCAGCATTTT. Amino acids: CASSYINQPQHF. Full variable domain (missing parts from reference TRBV7-2 and TRBJ1-5): GAGVSQSPSNKVTEKGKDVELRCDPISGHTALYWYRQSLGQGLEFLIYFQGNSAPDKSGLPSDRFSAERTGGSVSTLTIQRTQQEDSAVYLCASSYINQPQHFGDGTRLSIL.

This clonotype was found a few times. V usage is TRBV5-6 and J usage is TRBJ2-1, with D perhaps being TRBD1 or TRBD2 (5 bases each). The ends were cut back, 3 bases at V and 4 bases at J, with 11 bases in the middle. There are 14 residues in the CDR3. Looked up from germline, CDR1 is SGHDT and CDR2 is YYEEEE. CDR3 coding DNA: TGTGCCAGCAGCTCGGGACCAAATTACAATGAGCAGTTCTTC. Protein: CASSSGPNYNEQFF.

The table lists this clonotype with many counts. This sequence joins TRBV30 and TRBJ1-1; 7 bases map to TRBD1. This CDR3 comprises 15 residues. Germline loops: CDR1 GTSNPN, CDR2 SVGIG (reference sequence). V shed 3 bases and J 5 bases; nucleotides not matched to a gene: 12. The CDR3 DNA is TGTGCCTGGAGGCCGCCGGGACAGTCAGGAACTGAAGCTTTCTTT. Translated, it gives CAWRPPGQSGTEAFF.

This clonotype was counted at least ten times. The chain couples TRBV7-9 to TRBJ1-1; 7 positions agree with TRBD1. The germline CDR1 and CDR2 sequences are SEHNR and FQNEAQ (reference sequence). This CDR3 is 14 amino acids long. J lost 1 base, V lost 5 bases, and 4 bases had no gene match. CDR3 bases: TGTGCCAGCAGCGCAGGACAGGAGAACACTGAAGCTTTCTTT. Encoded protein: CASSAGQENTEAFF.

In this sample, this clonotype turned up many times. The chain joins TRBV27 to TRBJ1-1; the D is unclear. Trimming took off 4 bases at V and 0 bases at J, with 12 bases between the two ends. CDR1 and CDR2 (germline): MNHEY, SMNVEV (reference sequence). The CDR3 is made up of 15 amino acids. The CDR3 here is CASSSLGSMNTEAFF. The CDR3 DNA sequence: TGTGCCAGCAGTTCTCTGGGCAGTATGAACACTGAAGCTTTCTTT.

This rearrangement joins TRBV12-3 or TRBV12-4 to TRBJ2-7, with 7 bases identical to TRBD1. The CDR3 is made up of 15 amino acids. V shed 6 bases, J shed 2 bases, and the junction held 10 bases outside the gene matches. The CDR3 DNA follows: TGTGCCAGCAGCGGAGCCGGGACAGCCGCCTACGAGCAGTACTTC. Amino acids: CASSGAGTAAYEQYF.

This clonotype showed up just a few times. This rearrangement joins TRBV28 to TRBJ2-2, with D perhaps TRBD1 or TRBD2 (5 bases each). Per the germline V gene, CDR1 is MDHEN and CDR2 is SYDVKM. V was cut by 3 bases and J by 7 bases, with 15 bases left in between. The CDR3 is 15 residues long. The CDR3 DNA reads as TGTGCCAGCAGTTTTAGGGGACCAAGAGACGGGGAGCTGTTTTTT. Residues: CASSFRGPRDGELFF. The whole variable domain, remainder taken from reference TRBV28 and TRBJ2-2, is DVKVTQSSRYLVKRTGEKVFLECVQDMDHENMFWYRQDPGLGLRLIYFSYDVKMKEKGDIPEGYSVSREKKERFSLILESASTNQTSMYLCASSFRGPRDGELFFGEGSRLTVL.

This clonotype turned up a few times. The chain uses TRBV28 and TRBJ1-4, with a weak D call TRBD1 (6 bases). This CDR3 is built from 14 residues. V was cut by 0 bases and J by 5 bases, with 7 bases left in between. Germline CDR1 MDHEN, CDR2 SYDVKM. The CDR3 DNA reads as TGTGCCAGCAGTTTATGGCAGGGGAATGAAAAACTGTTTTTT. It yields the protein CASSLWQGNEKLFF.

This clonotype has just a few counts. J is TRBJ2-5 and V is TRBV15; no firm D call. The CDR3 sequence is 14 residues long. Trimming stripped 1 base from V and 5 bases from J, with 11 bases between. CDR1 LNHNV and CDR2 YYDKDF come from the germline V gene (reference sequence). The CDR3 nucleotides read TGTGCCACCAGCAGAGTAAGGAGTGTGGAGACCCAGTACTTC. This gives the protein CATSRVRSVETQYF.

This clonotype was seen a few times. The chain couples TRBV29-1 to TRBJ2-1, with D perhaps matching TRBD2 (5 bases). The CDR3 length is 12 residues. Germline V gene data show CDR1 as SQVTM and CDR2 as ANQGSEA. Between the trimmed V and J ends, which lost 1 base and 5 bases, there was a span of 6 bases. The CDR3 DNA is TGCAGCGTTGAAGCGGGAAACAATGAGCAGTTCTTC. Translated, it gives CSVEAGNNEQFF.

The table lists this clonotype with many counts. This rearrangement joins TRBV29-1 to TRBJ2-2, with D perhaps matching TRBD2 (5 bases). Germline V CDR1 and CDR2: SQVTM, ANQGSEA. V was cut by 5 bases and J by 2 bases, with 9 bases left in between. The CDR3 has 13 residues. The CDR3 reads CSVLTGNTGELFF. DNA for the CDR3: TGCAGCGTTTTGACGGGAAACACCGGGGAGCTGTTTTTT.

This chain uses TRBV6-2 or TRBV6-3 with TRBJ2-1, with 7 bases that match TRBD2. Trimming removed 3 bases from V and 7 bases from J; junction bases left unmatched: 15. Germline CDR1 and CDR2: MNHEY and SVGEGT. The CDR3 covers 17 residues. The CDR3 DNA sequence: TGTGCCAGCAGTTATCCCTTGAAGCTGGGACTAATTAATGAGCAGTTCTTC. This gives the protein CASSYPLKLGLINEQFF.

This clonotype was found a few times. The chain has TRBV5-1 and TRBJ1-3; D is possibly TRBD1 (5 bases). The germline V gene encodes CDR1 SGHRS and CDR2 YFSETQ. The CDR3 totals 13 residues. The V end was cut by 4 bases, the J end by 1 base, with 6 bases between. The CDR3 protein is CASSRQSGNTIYF. The CDR3 region has the DNA TGCGCCAGCAGCCGACAGTCTGGAAACACCATATATTTT.